Listed here are 3 T cell receptor beta chains from one sample, sequenced in a study of T cell repertoires in cytomegalovirus infection. Their specific antigens are unknown. From the reads, TCRdb called clonotypes with MiXCR, one entry per CDR3 protein. This table has about 130,000 distinct CDR3 sequences, about 24% appearing once. Sequenced material: PBMCs, sequenced either directly or after in vitro stimulation (not recorded which). Receptors were obtained from a human donor in good health (CMV status not recorded). Some clones in this sample may be carry-over from other donors' samples.

The chain joins TRBV7-8 to TRBJ1-2; D perhaps matches TRBD1 (6 bases). V lost 5 bases and J 0 bases, leaving 13 bases between the germline ends. The CDR3 length is 15 residues. The V gene's germline CDR1 is SGHVS and CDR2 FQNEAQ. CDR3 residues: CASSQGGPANYGYTF. CDR3 nucleotide sequence: TGTGCCAGCAGCCAAGGGGGGCCCGCTAACTATGGCTACACCTTC.

In regard to this clonotype: One junction end does not reproduce the germline sequence, and a read error may be involved. The J gene is TRBJ2-5, the V gene TRBV7-6, with 8 nucleotides matching TRBD2. In germline, CDR1 is SGHVS, CDR2 FNYEAQ. The CDR3 runs 15 residues. This CDR3 reads CASSWSGSDSETQYF. CDR3 DNA sequence: TGTGCTAGCAGCTGGAGCGGGAGTGACTCTGAGACCCAGTACTTC.

The V gene is TRBV19, the J gene TRBJ2-1, with D possibly being TRBD1 or TRBD2 (6 bases each). Germline CDR1 and CDR2: LNHDA and SQIVND (reference sequence). V dropped 3 bases and J dropped 10 bases, with 16 bases sitting between them. The length of the CDR3 is 14 residues. The CDR3 spells CASSIGGGGLEQFF. The CDR3 bases are TGTGCCAGTAGTATTGGCGGAGGGGGACTCGAGCAGTTCTTC.